This TCR beta chain was sequenced for a study of T cell changes during pregnancy in multiple sclerosis. The assay was immunoSEQ multiplex PCR, and TCRdb's table has in-frame clones only and misses some. Altogether about 61,000 clones are present, 90% being singletons, with the ten largest covering almost 0.9%. The sequencing used peripheral blood, collected in the first trimester of pregnancy. This clonotype originated in a female donor in good health, enrolled as a control in a pregnancy study.

CDR3 coding DNA: TGTGCCAGTAGTAGAGAACAGGGTTATGGCTACACCTTC. The encoded protein is CASSREQGYGYTF. V usage is TRBV19 and J usage is TRBJ1-2, with D possibly matching TRBD1 (6 bases). Trimming removed 4 bases from V and 5 bases from J, with 11 bases in between. CDR1 and CDR2 (germline): LNHDA, SQIVND (reference sequence). The CDR3 has 13 amino acids.